This TCR beta chain was recovered during a study of CD8 T cells in Susac syndrome. General observations from the study: The study acknowledged a relatively small number of individuals in its TCR sequencing and HLA analysis.

The T cells that were sequenced for TCR beta were CD8+ and CD4+ cells from blood. Negative isolation was applied to CD8+ and CD4+ T cells, and FACS enrichment was applied to TEMRA cells. V shed 3 bases and J 7 bases; nucleotides not matched to a gene: 7. This CDR3 spans 14 amino acids. CDR1 and CDR2 from the germline V gene are SGHRS and YFSETQ. Reverse transcription of roughly 0.5 to 1 ug RNA used random hexamers. With immunoSEQ multiplex PCR, TCR beta CDR3 was amplified across 54 Vbeta and 13 Jbeta. TCRdb itself ran the immunoSEQ multiplex PCR reads through MiXCR, one entry per CDR3 protein. The table records about 250,000 distinct CDR3 sequences, 93% of them present only once. With respect to this clonotype: Its target is not known.

Sequenced sample: CD4+ T cells from PBMCs. The TCR originated in a human donor with multiple sclerosis. The chain links TRBV5-1 to TRBJ2-1, with 7 bases that match TRBD2. The CDR3 bases are TGCGCCAGCAGCTCGGCTAGCGGAACAAATGAGCAGTTCTTC. This encodes CASSSASGTNEQFF.